This TCR beta chain was sequenced for a study of T cell repertoires in aging, cancer and after chemotherapy. A mixed TRB-A/B primer pool amplified rearranged TRB by multiplex touch-down PCR. One entry per CDR3 protein results from TCRdb running MiXCR on the multiplex PCR reads. The data contain under 12,000 distinct CDR3 sequences, about 45% of them singletons. Findings and limits, study-wide: Immunological memory after chemotherapy cannot be judged from the repertoire data.

Germline V CDR1 and CDR2: MNHEY, SVGAGI. V trimming: 6 bases; J trimming: 2 bases; junction bases outside the gene matches: 5. This CDR3 comprises 15 residues. This clonotype was counted between two and nine times. The antigen remains unidentified. Amplification of TCR beta used genomic DNA extracted from peripheral blood. Sequenced material: blood. The TCR originated in a human donor in good health. The genes are TRBV6-5 and TRBJ1-3; 9 bases are shared with TRBD1. In DNA form, the CDR3 reads TGTGCCAGCAGGAACCGGGACAGGGCTGGAAACACCATATATTTT. This gives the protein CASRNRDRAGNTIYF.